The sequence of this TCR beta chain was determined in a study of blood T cell repertoires in COVID-19. Across the whole study: The United States, Italy and Spain supplied acute and convalescent COVID-19 samples. PBMCs, B-cell-depleted T cells, or T cells were the source of the cDNA or gDNA that made up the material.

Germline-derived CDR1 and CDR2 are SGHRS and YFSETQ. Deletions cut 3 bases from V and 1 base from J, with 19 bases between. CDR3 length: 17 residues. In this sample, this clone turned up a few times. In the authors' workflow: Amplified reference gene primers provided the basis for estimating nucleated cell counts. Repertoires were generated with immunoSEQ multiplex PCR, while TCRdb's copy carries only in-frame clones and drops some. From that table come the V and J calls and clone size; the DNA was used to work out D and trimming. The sample includes around 130,000 clones, 65% to 85% of them seen just once.

The origin of this receptor is a woman aged 80 or older with acute or convalescent COVID-19. The chain combines TRBV5-1 with TRBJ1-1; D not resolved. The sample comprised peripheral blood. The CDR3: CASSWTSGGRGNTEAFF. CDR3 DNA sequence: TGCGCCAGCAGCTGGACCTCAGGTGGTCGGGGGAACACTGAAGCTTTCTTT.